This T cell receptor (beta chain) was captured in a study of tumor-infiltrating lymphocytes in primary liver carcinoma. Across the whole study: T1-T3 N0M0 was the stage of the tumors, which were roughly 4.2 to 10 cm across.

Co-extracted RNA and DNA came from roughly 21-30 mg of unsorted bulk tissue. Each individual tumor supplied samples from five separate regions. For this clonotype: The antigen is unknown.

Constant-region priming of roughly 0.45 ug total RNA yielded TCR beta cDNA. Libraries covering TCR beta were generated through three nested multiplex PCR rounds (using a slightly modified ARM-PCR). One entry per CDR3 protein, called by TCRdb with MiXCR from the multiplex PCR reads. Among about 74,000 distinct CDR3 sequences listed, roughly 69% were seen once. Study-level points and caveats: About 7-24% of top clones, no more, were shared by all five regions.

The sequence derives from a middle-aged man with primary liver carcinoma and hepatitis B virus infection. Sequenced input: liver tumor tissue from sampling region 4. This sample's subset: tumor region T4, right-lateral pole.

The CDR3 is CASSYSAIAVRAYNEQFF. The CDR3 DNA reads TGTGCCAGCAGTTACTCTGCTATAGCGGTAAGGGCCTACAATGAGCAGTTCTTC. V gene TRBV6-6 combines with J gene TRBJ2-1; D may be TRBD2 (6 bases). This CDR3 has 18 residues. Per germline, CDR1 MNHNY and CDR2 SVGAGI (reference sequence). Trimming left V 0 bases short and J 2 bases short, with 17 bases between.